This section outlines one TCR beta chain sequence together with its context. The sample is drawn from a study of blood T cell repertoires in COVID-19. Germline V gene lookup returns CDR1 SGHRS and CDR2 YFSETQ. The CDR3 totals 17 residues. J lost 1 base, V lost 4 bases, and 11 bases had no gene match. Measured with immunoSEQ multiplex PCR; TCRdb has only the in-frame clones, and not every one. Of roughly 30,000 clones in the sample, 90% to 95% were seen once. Material: peripheral blood. This chain connects TRBV5-1 to TRBJ1-2; TRBD1 aligns across 9 bases. The receptor was isolated from a man aged 60 to 69 with acute or convalescent COVID-19. In DNA form, the CDR3 reads TGCGCCAGCAGCACCGGGACAGGGAGAGTACTTAACTATGGCTACACCTTC. Amino acid sequence: CASSTGTGRVLNYGYTF.